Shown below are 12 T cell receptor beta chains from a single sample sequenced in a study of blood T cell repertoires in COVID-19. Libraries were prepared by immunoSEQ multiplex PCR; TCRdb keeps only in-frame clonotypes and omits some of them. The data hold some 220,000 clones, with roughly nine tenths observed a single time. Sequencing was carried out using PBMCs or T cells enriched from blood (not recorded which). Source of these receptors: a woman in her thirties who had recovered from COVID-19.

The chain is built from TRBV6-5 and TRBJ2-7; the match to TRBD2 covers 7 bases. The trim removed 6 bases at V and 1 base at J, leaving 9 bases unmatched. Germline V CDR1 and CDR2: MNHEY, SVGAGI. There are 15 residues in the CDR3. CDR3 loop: CASRGWLAESYEQYF. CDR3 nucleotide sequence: TGTGCCAGCAGAGGTTGGCTAGCGGAGTCCTACGAGCAGTACTTC.

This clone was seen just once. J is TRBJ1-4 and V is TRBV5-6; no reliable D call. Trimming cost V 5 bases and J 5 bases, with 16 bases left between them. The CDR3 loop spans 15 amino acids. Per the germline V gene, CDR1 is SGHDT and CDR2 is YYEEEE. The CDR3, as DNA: TGTGCCAGCAGAAAAACGGAGGGATCAAATGAAAAACTGTTTTTT. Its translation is CASRKTEGSNEKLFF.

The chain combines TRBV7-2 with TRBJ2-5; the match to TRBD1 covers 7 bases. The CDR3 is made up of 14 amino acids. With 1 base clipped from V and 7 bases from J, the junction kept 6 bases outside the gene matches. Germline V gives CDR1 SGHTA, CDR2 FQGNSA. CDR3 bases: TGTGCCAGCAGCTTAGATACAGGGGTTGGGACCCAGTACTTC. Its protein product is CASSLDTGVGTQYF.

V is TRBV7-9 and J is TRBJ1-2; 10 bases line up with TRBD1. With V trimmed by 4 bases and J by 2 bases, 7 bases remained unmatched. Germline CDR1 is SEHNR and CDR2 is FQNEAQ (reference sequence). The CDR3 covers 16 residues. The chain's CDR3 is CASSSSGTGVNYGYTF. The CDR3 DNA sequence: TGTGCCAGCAGCTCCTCCGGGACAGGGGTAAACTATGGCTACACCTTC.

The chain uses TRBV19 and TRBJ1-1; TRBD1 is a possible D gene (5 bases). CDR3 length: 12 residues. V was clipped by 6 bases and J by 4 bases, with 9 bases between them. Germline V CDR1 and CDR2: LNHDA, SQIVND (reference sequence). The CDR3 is CASRPRGTEAFF. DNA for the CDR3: TGTGCCAGTAGGCCTAGGGGCACTGAAGCTTTCTTT.

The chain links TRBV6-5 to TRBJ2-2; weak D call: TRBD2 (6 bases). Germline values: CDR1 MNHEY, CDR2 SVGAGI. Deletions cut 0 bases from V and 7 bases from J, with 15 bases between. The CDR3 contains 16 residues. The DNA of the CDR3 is TGTGCCAGCAGTTACTCGAATTCAGTGGGGGGCGGGGAGCTGTTTTTT. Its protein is CASSYSNSVGGGELFF.

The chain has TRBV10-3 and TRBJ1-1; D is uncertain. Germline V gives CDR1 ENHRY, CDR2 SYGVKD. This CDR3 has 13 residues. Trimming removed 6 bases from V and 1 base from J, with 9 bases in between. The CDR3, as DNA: TGTGCCATCAGGAACAGAGAGAACACTGAAGCTTTCTTT. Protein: CAIRNRENTEAFF.

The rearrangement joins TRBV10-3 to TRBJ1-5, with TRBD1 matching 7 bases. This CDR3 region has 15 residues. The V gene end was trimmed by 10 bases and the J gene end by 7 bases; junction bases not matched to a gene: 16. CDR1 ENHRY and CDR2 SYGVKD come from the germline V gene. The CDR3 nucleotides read TGTGCCACCGGAGCCGAAACAGGGGTTAGCCAGCCCCAGCATTTT. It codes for CATGAETGVSQPQHF.

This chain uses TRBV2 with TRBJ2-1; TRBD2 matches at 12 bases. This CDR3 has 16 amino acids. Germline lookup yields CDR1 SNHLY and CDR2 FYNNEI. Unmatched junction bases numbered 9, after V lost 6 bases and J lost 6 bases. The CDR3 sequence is CASSDPGTSGSNEQFF. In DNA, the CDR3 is TGTGCCAGCAGCGATCCCGGGACTAGCGGGTCCAATGAGCAGTTCTTC.

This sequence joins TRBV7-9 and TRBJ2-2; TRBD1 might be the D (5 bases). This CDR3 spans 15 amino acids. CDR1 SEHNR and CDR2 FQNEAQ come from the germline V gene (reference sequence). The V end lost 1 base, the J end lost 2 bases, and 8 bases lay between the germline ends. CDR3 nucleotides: TGTGCCAGCAGCTTAGTAGGGGAAAACACCGGGGAGCTGTTTTTT. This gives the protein CASSLVGENTGELFF.

CDR3 sequence reads: CAISPRGRGQPQHF. For the CDR3, the DNA is TGTGCCATTTCCCCCAGGGGGCGCGGTCAGCCCCAGCATTTT. This rearrangement joins TRBV19 to TRBJ1-5; 8 positions match TRBD1. V dropped 10 bases and J dropped 6; count of bases not matched to a gene: 11. Germline-derived CDR1 and CDR2 are LNHDA and SQIVND (reference sequence). The CDR3 totals 14 residues.

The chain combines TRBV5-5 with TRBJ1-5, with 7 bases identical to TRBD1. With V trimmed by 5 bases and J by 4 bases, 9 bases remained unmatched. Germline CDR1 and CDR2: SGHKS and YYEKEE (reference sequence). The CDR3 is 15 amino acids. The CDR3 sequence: CASRPAGQVNQPQHF. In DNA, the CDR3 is TGTGCCAGCAGACCAGCCGGACAGGTTAATCAGCCCCAGCATTTT.